The source of this T cell receptor (beta chain) is a study of blood T cells in healthy people across ages. Study-level findings and limits: As age increased, TCR beta diversity per million T cells fell in a roughly linear fashion.

Losses at the gene ends were 7 bases for V and 10 bases for J; bases not matched to a gene: 20. CDR1 is MNHNS, CDR2 SASEGT, per germline. This CDR3 is built from 16 residues. Through a sample-barcoded 5' primer and a J-beta primer mix, a second PCR was run for about 6 to 12 cycles. TCRdb itself ran the 5' RACE reads through MiXCR, one entry per CDR3 protein. The table includes about 1.5 million distinct CDR3 sequences, around two fifths detected once. Regarding this clonotype: Its specificity is unknown.

The donors, healthy Caucasians from Russia, were aged about 6 to 95. The J gene is TRBJ2-5, the V gene TRBV6-1, with TRBD1 matching over 8 bases. Specimen: blood. This receptor was obtained from a woman between 18 and 29 years old in good health. This CDR3 reads CASTTIGTGATANQYF. The CDR3 nucleotides are TGTGCCAGCACCACTATCGGGACAGGAGCAACAGCCAACCAGTACTTC.